These 6 T cell receptor beta chains were sequenced from one sample in a study of T cell repertoires in cytomegalovirus infection. MiXCR, applied by TCRdb to the reads, yields one record per CDR3 protein. The repertoire holds hundreds of thousands of distinct CDR3 sequences, roughly 23% seen once, with about 20% in the top ten. Specimen: CD8+ T cells from PBMCs. The source is a human donor in good health (CMV status not recorded). Some clones in this sample may be carry-over from other donors' samples.

This clonotype has a handful of counts. This chain links TRBV10-3 with TRBJ2-3; D assignment may be TRBD1 or TRBD2 (5 bases each). V lost 3 bases to trimming and J lost 4 bases, with 17 bases between them. Germline-derived CDR1 and CDR2 are ENHRY and SYGVKD. CDR3 length equals 16 residues. CDR3 sequence (DNA): TGTGCCATCAGTGAATCACCCGGGGCGGGTTCAGATACGCAGTATTTT. The encoded protein is CAISESPGAGSDTQYF.

The chain joins TRBV28 to TRBJ2-7; the D gene is possibly TRBD2 (6 bases). Between the trimmed V and J ends, which lost 5 bases and 1 base, there was a span of 18 bases. Germline assignment: CDR1 MDHEN and CDR2 SYDVKM. The CDR3 length is 16 residues. CDR3 DNA: TGTGCCAGCAGTCCCGTCGGGACTCCCGATTCCTACGAGCAGTACTTC. Translated: CASSPVGTPDSYEQYF.

This clonotype was seen a few times. The chain couples TRBV7-8 to TRBJ1-3; a possible D gene is TRBD1 (5 bases). Trimming pared 5 bases from V and 4 bases from J, leaving 12 bases between. The CDR3 totals 14 residues. CDR1 and CDR2 (germline): SGHVS, FQNEAQ. CDR3 sequence reads: CASSAWGTGNTIYF. CDR3 sequence (DNA): TGTGCCAGCAGCGCTTGGGGGACCGGAAACACCATATATTTT. The whole variable domain, filled in from reference TRBV7-8 and TRBJ1-3, reads GAGVSQSPRYKVAKRGQDVALRCDPISGHVSLFWYQQALGQGPEFLTYFQNEAQLDKSGLPSDRFFAERPEGSVSTLKIQRTQQEDSAVYLCASSAWGTGNTIYFGEGSWLTVV.

There are a few counts of this clonotype. J is TRBJ2-7 and V is TRBV29-1; 7 bases match TRBD1. Germline loops: CDR1 SQVTM, CDR2 ANQGSEA. J lost 0 bases, V lost 4 bases, and 0 bases had no gene match. The CDR3 is 12 residues long. CDR3 loop: CSVGQGSYEQYF. The CDR3 coding sequence is TGCAGCGTTGGACAGGGCTCCTACGAGCAGTACTTC.

This clonotype was seen ten or more times. The rearrangement joins TRBV12-3 or TRBV12-4 to TRBJ1-4; TRBD1 matches at 10 bases. The V and J ends lost 5 bases and 2 bases, in that order; junction bases with no gene match: 11. This CDR3 is 18 amino acids long. CDR3 sequence: CASSSPGTGDWTNEKLFF. CDR3 DNA sequence: TGTGCCAGCAGTAGTCCCGGGACAGGGGACTGGACTAATGAAAAACTGTTTTTT.

This clonotype was picked up a small number of times. The chain is built from TRBV6-2 or TRBV6-3 and TRBJ2-7; possibly TRBD1 for D (6 bases). Trimming stripped 8 bases from V and 12 bases from J, with 20 bases between. This CDR3 is 12 amino acids long. Looked up from germline, CDR1 is MNHEY and CDR2 is SVGEGT. This chain's CDR3 is CASGTGTFDRYF. CDR3 coding DNA: TGTGCCAGCGGCACCGGGACATTCGATCGGTACTTC.